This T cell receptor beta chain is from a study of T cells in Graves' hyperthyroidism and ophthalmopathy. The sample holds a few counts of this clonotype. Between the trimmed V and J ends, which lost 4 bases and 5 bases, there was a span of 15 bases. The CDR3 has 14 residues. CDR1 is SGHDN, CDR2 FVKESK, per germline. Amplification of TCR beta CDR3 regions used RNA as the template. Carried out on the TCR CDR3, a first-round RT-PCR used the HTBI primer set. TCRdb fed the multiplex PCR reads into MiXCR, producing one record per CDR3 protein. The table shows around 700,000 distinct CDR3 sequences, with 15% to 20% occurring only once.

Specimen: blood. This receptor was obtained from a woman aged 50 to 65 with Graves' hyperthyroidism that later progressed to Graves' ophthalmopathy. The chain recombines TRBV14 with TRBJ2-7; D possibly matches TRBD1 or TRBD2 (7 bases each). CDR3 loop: CASSPRQGGNEQYF. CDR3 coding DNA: TGTGCCAGCAGCCCACGACAGGGAGGGAACGAGCAGTACTTC. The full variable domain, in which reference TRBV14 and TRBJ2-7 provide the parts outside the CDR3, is EAGVTQFPSHSVIEKGQTVTLRCDPISGHDNLYWYRRVMGKEIKFLLHFVKESKQDESGMPNNRFLAERTGGTYSTLKVQPAELEDSGVYFCASSPRQGGNEQYFGPGTRLTVT.